The T cell receptor (beta chain) under discussion was sequenced for a study of T cells in tuberculosis. Study background: A South African cohort included IGRA-negative adolescents, latently infected IGRA-positive adolescents and adults with active tuberculosis.

The data were produced by immunoSEQ multiplex PCR, yet TCRdb's version contains in-frame clones alone and is incomplete. The sample contains tens of thousands of clones, less than 95% of which appear only once. Time point in this sample: new active TB diagnosis, blood taken before or within 7 days of starting treatment. Unsorted cryopreserved PBMC were sequenced, averaging roughly 99,000 T cells per clinical donor. The receptor comes from an adult with tuberculosis. The sample was PBMCs, taken at tuberculosis diagnosis.

CDR3: CASSTGNRAGNQPQHF. CDR3 sequence (DNA): TGTGCCAGCAGCACCGGGAACAGGGCTGGCAATCAGCCCCAGCATTTT. The rearrangement uses TRBV28 and TRBJ1-5; weak D call: TRBD1 (6 bases). CDR1 and CDR2 from the germline V gene are MDHEN and SYDVKM. The CDR3 runs 16 residues. The V end lost 6 bases, the J end lost 2 bases, and 17 bases lay between the germline ends.